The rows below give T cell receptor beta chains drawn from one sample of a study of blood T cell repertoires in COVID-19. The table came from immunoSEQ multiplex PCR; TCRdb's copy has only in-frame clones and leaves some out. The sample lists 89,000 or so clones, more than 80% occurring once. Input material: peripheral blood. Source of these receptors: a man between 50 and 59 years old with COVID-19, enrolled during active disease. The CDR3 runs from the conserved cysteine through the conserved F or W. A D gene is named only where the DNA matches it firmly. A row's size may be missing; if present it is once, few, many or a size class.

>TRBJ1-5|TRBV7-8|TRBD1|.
TGTGCCAGCAGCCCAGACAGGGGGCCGAAAGGCAATCAGCCCCAGCATTTT
CASSPDRGPKGNQPQHF
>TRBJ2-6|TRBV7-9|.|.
TGTGCCAGCAGCTCCCCAGAACAGGGATCCGGGGCCAACGTCCTGACTTTC
CASSSPEQGSGANVLTF
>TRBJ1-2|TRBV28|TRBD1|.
TGTGCCAGCAGTGGACAGGGGGCTAAAGTTAATGGCTACACCTTC
CASSGQGAKVNGYTF
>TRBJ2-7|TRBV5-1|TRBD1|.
TGCGCCAGCAGCTCGGACAGGGGTGGCGAGCAGTACTTC
CASSSDRGGEQYF
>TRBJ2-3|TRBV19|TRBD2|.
TGTGCCAGTAGTATAGGACTAGCGGGGACTGGCAATACGCAGTATTTT
CASSIGLAGTGNTQYF
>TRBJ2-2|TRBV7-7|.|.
TGTGCTAGCAGCTTACCAGACAGCGGGGAGCTGTTTTTT
CASSLPDSGELFF
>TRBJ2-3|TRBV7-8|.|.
TGTGCCAGCAGCTTAGTACTACCTAGCACAGATACGCAGTATTTT
CASSLVLPSTDTQYF
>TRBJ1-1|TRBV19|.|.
TGTGCCAGTAGTATCACAGGGTTTATTGCTGAAGCTTTCTTT
CASSITGFIAEAFF
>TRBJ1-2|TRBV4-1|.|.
TGCGCCAGCAGCCAGAATTCCCGGGACTATGGCTACACCTTC
CASSQNSRDYGYTF
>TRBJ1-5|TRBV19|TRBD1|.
TGTGCCAGTAGTCTTGGGGACAGCCGCTCTGCCAATCAGCCCCAGCATTTT
CASSLGDSRSANQPQHF
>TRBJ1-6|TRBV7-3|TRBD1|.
TGTGCCAGCAGCTTGGGGACAGGGGAAAATCCACCCCTCCACTTT
CASSLGTGENPPLHF
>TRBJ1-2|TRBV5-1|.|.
TGCGCCAGCAGCTTGGGCCTCGGCCGAGGCAGTAACTATGGCTACACCTTC
CASSLGLGRGSNYGYTF
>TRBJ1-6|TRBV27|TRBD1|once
TGTGCCAGCAGTCAAAGCGGACAGGGATATTCACCCCTCCACTTT
CASSQSGQGYSPLHF
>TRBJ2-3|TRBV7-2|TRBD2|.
TGTGCCAGCAGCGCCCGACTAGCGGGGGGCACAGATACGCAGTATTTT
CASSARLAGGTDTQYF
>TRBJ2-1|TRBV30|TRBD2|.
TGTGCCTTTCAGCGGGGTTACAATGAGCAGTTCTTC
CAFQRGYNEQFF
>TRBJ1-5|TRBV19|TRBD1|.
TGTGCCAGTACCAGCGACAGGGCGCGCAATCAGCCCCAGCATTTT
CASTSDRARNQPQHF
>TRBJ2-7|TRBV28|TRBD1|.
TGTGCCAGCCGGGACAGAGTCTACGAGCAGTACTTC
CASRDRVYEQYF
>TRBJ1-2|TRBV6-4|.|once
TGTGCCAGCAGTGACTCCGCCAGGGCGGTCTCCTATGGCTACACCTTC
CASSDSARAVSYGYTF
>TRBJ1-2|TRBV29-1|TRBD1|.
TGCAGCGTTGTACCGGGACAGGGGGCCTATAACTATGGCTACACCTTC
CSVVPGQGAYNYGYTF
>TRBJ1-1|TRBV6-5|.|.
TGTGCCAGCACCTCCTCGCAGTTCACTGAAGCTTTCTTT
CASTSSQFTEAFF
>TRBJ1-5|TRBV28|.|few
TGTGCCAGCAGTTTATCTGGGCAGCTTAGCAATCAGCCCCAGCATTTT
CASSLSGQLSNQPQHF
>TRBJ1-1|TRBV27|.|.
TGTGCCAGCGCTTATACAGGGCTCACTGAAGCTTTCTTT
CASAYTGLTEAFF
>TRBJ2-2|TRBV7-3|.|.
TGTGCCAGCAGGGCCAGAAACACCGGGGAGCTGTTTTTT
CASRARNTGELFF
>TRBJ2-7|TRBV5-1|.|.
TGCGCCAGCAGCCGCGGGACAGCCTACGAGCAGTACTTC
CASSRGTAYEQYF
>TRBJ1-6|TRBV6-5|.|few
TGTGCCAGCAGTTCAACCGGGACTGTTAATTCACCCCTCCACTTT
CASSSTGTVNSPLHF
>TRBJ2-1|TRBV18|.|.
TGTGCCAGCTCACTCTTTAGGGGGAATTCCTACAATGAGCAGTTCTTC
CASSLFRGNSYNEQFF
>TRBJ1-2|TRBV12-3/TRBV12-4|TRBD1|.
TGTGCCAGCAGTATCCGGGACAGGGATGGCTACACCTTC
CASSIRDRDGYTF
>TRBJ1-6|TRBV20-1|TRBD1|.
TGCAGTGCTAGTTCTACCGGGACAGGGCTCCGTAATTCACCCCTCCACTTT
CSASSTGTGLRNSPLHF
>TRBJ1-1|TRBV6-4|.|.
TGTGCCAGCAGCCTTAGGACAGTGAACACTGAAGCTTTCTTT
CASSLRTVNTEAFF
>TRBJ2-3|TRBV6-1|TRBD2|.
TGTGCCAGCAGTGACGTCGGGGGGAATGTAGATACGCAGTATTTT
CASSDVGGNVDTQYF
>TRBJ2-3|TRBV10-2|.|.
TGCGCCAGCACTGGAGGATCAGATACGCAGTATTTT
CASTGGSDTQYF